The rows below give T cell receptor beta chains drawn from one sample of a study of T cell repertoires in cytomegalovirus infection. Their recognized antigens are unknown. TCRdb independently ran MiXCR on the reads; one entry per CDR3 protein. The data contain around 300,000 distinct CDR3 sequences, about 20% of them singletons. The source material was cultured PBMCs, sampled from culture after CMV antigen stimulation. Receptor source: a human donor in good health (CMV status not recorded). Some clones in this sample may be carry-over from other donors' samples. Both conserved end residues are part of each CDR3. A D gene is named only where the DNA matches it firmly. Not every row has a clone size; where given, it reads once, few, many or a size class.

TRBV20-1,TRBJ2-7,.,.,CSASNSGRDEQYF,TGCAGTGCTAGTAACTCGGGTAGGGACGAGCAGTACTTC
TRBV24-1,TRBJ2-1,.,few,CATSDLYRGNEQFF,TGTGCCACCAGTGACCTATATAGAGGCAATGAGCAGTTCTTC
TRBV7-9,TRBJ1-5,TRBD1,.,CASSSSRQGSQPQHF,TGTGCCAGCAGCTCCTCCAGACAGGGTAGCCAGCCCCAGCATTTT
TRBV12-3/TRBV12-4,TRBJ2-3,.,many,CASSSPLDSDDTQYF,TGTGCCAGCAGTTCACCTCTTGATAGCGACGATACGCAGTATTTT
TRBV12-3/TRBV12-4,TRBJ2-5,.,.,CASQVGSQETQYF,TGTGCCAGCCAAGTCGGGAGCCAAGAGACCCAGTACTTC
TRBV5-4,TRBJ2-5,.,.,CASSLGGQAQETQYF,TGTGCCAGCAGCTTGGGGGGCCAAGCTCAAGAGACCCAGTACTTC
TRBV27,TRBJ2-7,.,.,CASRPPDEQYF,TGTGCCAGCAGACCGCCGGACGAGCAGTACTTC
TRBV7-3,TRBJ2-6,.,many,CASSSVQSGANVLTF,TGTGCCAGCAGCTCGGTCCAATCTGGGGCCAACGTCCTGACTTTC
TRBV11-3,TRBJ2-3,.,many,CASRRGFTDTQYF,TGTGCCAGCCGGCGGGGATTCACAGATACGCAGTATTTT
TRBV7-2,TRBJ2-7,.,many,CASTAYSLYEQYF,TGTGCCAGCACCGCATATAGCCTCTACGAGCAGTACTTC
TRBV11-2,TRBJ2-1,TRBD2,.,CASRAISGRVDELFF,TGTGCCAGCAGAGCCATTAGCGGGAGGGTCGATGAGCTGTTCTTC
TRBV24-1,TRBJ1-2,TRBD1,.,CATSDPGTAYGYTF,TGTGCCACCAGTGACCCCGGGACAGCCTATGGCTACACCTTC
TRBV6-2/TRBV6-3,TRBJ1-5,TRBD1,.,CASSYSQETGTYNQPQHF,TGTGCCAGCAGTTACTCGCAGGAGACAGGGACCTACAATCAGCCCCAGCATTTT
TRBV12-3/TRBV12-4,TRBJ2-5,.,.,CASSLGLALQETQYF,TGTGCCAGCAGTTTAGGGCTAGCGTTGCAAGAGACCCAGTACTTC
TRBV4-3,TRBJ1-2,.,.,CASSPAPGRDMSYGYTF,TGCGCCAGCAGCCCTGCCCCGGGGAGGGATATGAGCTATGGCTACACCTTC
TRBV15,TRBJ2-1,TRBD2,few,CATSREVGAGEYYNEQFF,TGTGCCACCAGCAGAGAGGTCGGCGCGGGAGAGTACTACAATGAGCAGTTCTTC
TRBV10-3,TRBJ1-1,.,few,CAIREQGSEAFF,TGTGCCATCAGGGAACAGGGTTCTGAAGCTTTCTTT
TRBV6-1,TRBJ1-5,.,.,CASSGDDRSNQPQHF,TGTGCCAGCAGTGGGGACGATCGTAGCAATCAGCCCCAGCATTTT
TRBV28,TRBJ2-3,TRBD2,.,CASSFEGGRGLAVTDTQYF,TGTGCCAGCAGTTTTGAAGGGGGCCGAGGACTAGCGGTGACAGATACGCAGTATTTT
TRBV10-3,TRBJ2-1,.,.,CASKDPETGSYNEQFF,TGTGCCTCAAAGGACCCGGAGACGGGCTCCTACAATGAGCAGTTCTTC
TRBV28,TRBJ2-1,.,.,CASSLPPHEQFF,TGTGCCAGCAGTCTCCCCCCCCATGAGCAGTTCTTC
TRBV7-2,TRBJ1-6,.,many,CASSLDGSGSPLHF,TGTGCCAGCAGCTTAGACGGATCGGGATCACCCCTCCACTTT
TRBV27,TRBJ2-1,.,.,CASRSMGEQFF,TGTGCCAGCAGATCTATGGGTGAGCAGTTCTTC
TRBV7-2,TRBJ1-1,.,few,CASSLNDRNTEAFF,TGTGCCAGCAGCTTAAACGACAGGAACACTGAAGCTTTCTTT
TRBV7-2,TRBJ2-2,TRBD1,many,CASSTGTGRTGELFF,TGTGCCAGCAGCACCGGGACAGGGCGGACCGGGGAGCTGTTTTTT
TRBV11-3,TRBJ1-1,TRBD1,many,CASSLSGQSTEAFF,TGTGCCAGCAGCTTATCGGGACAGAGCACTGAAGCTTTCTTT
TRBV3-1,TRBJ2-2,.,few,CASSARSGRGTGELFF,TGTGCCAGCAGCGCAAGATCCGGACGAGGCACCGGGGAGCTGTTTTTT
TRBV5-8,TRBJ2-1,.,once,CASSFNVQFF,TGTGCCAGCAGCTTCAATGTGCAGTTCTTC
TRBV11-2,TRBJ2-1,.,.,CASSYRAEQFF,TGTGCCAGCAGCTATCGGGCTGAGCAGTTCTTC
TRBV10-3,TRBJ2-5,TRBD1,many,CAISRDRGLQETQYF,TGTGCCATCAGTCGGGACAGGGGGCTCCAAGAGACCCAGTACTTC